This T cell receptor beta chain was profiled in a study of blood T cells in healthy people across ages. Primers used in a second PCR of roughly 6 to 12 cycles were a sample-barcoded 5' primer and a J-beta primer mix. TCRdb passed the 5' RACE reads through MiXCR, listing each CDR3 protein once. The repertoire consists of some 370,000 distinct CDR3 sequences, with about 49% occurring once and the leading ten covering around 53%. Notes on the study in general: A greater number of naive CD4+ cells and higher diversity distinguished long-lived donors from aged donors.

This clonotype was recorded once. Its matching antigen is unknown. Germline assignment: CDR1 DFQATT and CDR2 SNEGSKA (reference sequence). V was pared by 6 bases and J by 2 bases, with 13 bases between. This CDR3 spans 13 amino acids. The origin of this receptor is a man aged 60 to 75 in good health. The sequencing sample was made of blood. This chain joins TRBV20-1 and TRBJ1-2, with D perhaps TRBD1 (5 bases). CDR3 amino acids: CSAWDGRNYGYTF. The CDR3 nucleotides read TGCAGTGCCTGGGACGGGAGAAACTATGGCTACACCTTC.